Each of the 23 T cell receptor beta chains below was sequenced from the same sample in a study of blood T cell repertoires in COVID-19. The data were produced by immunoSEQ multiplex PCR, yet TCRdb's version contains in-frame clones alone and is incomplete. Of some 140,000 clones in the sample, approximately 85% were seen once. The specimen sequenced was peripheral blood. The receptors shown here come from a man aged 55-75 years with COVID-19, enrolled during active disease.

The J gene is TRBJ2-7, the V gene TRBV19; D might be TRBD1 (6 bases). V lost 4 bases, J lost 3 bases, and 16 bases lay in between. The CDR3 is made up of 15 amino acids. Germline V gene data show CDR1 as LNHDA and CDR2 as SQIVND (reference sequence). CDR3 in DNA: TGTGCCAGTAGTAAACAGACAGGACCGAGCTACGAGCAGTACTTC. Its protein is CASSKQTGPSYEQYF.

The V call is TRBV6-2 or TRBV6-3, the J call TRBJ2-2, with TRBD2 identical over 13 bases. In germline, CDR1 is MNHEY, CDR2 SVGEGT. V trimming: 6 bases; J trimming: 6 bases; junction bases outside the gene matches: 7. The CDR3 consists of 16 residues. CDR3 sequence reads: CASSQLAGGRAGELFF. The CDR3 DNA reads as TGTGCCAGCAGCCAACTAGCGGGAGGGCGCGCCGGGGAGCTGTTTTTT.

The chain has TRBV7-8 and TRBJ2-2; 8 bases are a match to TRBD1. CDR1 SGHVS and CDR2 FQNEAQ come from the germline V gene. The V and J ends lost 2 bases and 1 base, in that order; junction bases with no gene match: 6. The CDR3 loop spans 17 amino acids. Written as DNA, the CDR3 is TGTGCCAGCAGCTTACGGACAGGGACCCTGAACACCGGGGAGCTGTTTTTT. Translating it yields CASSLRTGTLNTGELFF.

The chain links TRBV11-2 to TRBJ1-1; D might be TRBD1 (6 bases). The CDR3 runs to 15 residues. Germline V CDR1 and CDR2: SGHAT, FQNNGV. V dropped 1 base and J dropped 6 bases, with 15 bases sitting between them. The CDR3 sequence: CASSLARGMEAEAFF. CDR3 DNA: TGTGCCAGCAGCTTAGCTAGGGGGATGGAGGCTGAAGCTTTCTTT.

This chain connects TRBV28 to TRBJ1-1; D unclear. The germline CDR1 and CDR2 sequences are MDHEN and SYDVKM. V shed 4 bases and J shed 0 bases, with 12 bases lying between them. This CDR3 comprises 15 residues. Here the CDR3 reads CASSYGWSLNTEAFF. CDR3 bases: TGTGCCAGCAGTTATGGGTGGAGCTTGAACACTGAAGCTTTCTTT.

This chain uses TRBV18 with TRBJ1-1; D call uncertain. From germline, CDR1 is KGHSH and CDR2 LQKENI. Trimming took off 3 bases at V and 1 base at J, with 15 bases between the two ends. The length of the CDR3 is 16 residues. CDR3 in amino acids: CASSPTIVERNTEAFF. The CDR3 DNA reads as TGTGCCAGCTCACCTACTATAGTCGAACGGAACACTGAAGCTTTCTTT.

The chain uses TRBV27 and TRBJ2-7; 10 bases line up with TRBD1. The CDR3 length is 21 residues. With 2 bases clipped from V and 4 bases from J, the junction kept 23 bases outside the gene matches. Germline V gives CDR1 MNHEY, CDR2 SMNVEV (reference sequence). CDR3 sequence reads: CASSLAPLRLRDRGLEYEQYF. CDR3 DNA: TGTGCCAGCAGTTTAGCCCCTCTTAGGCTGCGGGACAGGGGATTAGAGTACGAGCAGTACTTC.

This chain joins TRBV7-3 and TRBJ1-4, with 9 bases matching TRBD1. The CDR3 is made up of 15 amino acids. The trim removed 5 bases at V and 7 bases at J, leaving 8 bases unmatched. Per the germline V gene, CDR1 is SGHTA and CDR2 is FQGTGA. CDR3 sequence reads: CASSPGGTGTEKLFF. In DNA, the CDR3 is TGTGCCAGCAGCCCTGGTGGGACAGGGACTGAAAAACTGTTTTTT.

Here the CDR3 DNA reads TGTGCCAGCAGCCGGACAGCCTACTATGGCTACACCTTC. This sequence encodes CASSRTAYYGYTF. The chain is built from TRBV3-1 (or the pseudogene TRBV3-2) and TRBJ1-2; D might be TRBD1 (6 bases). Looked up from germline, CDR1 is LGHDT and CDR2 is YNNKEL (reference sequence). The CDR3 is made up of 13 amino acids. V was pared by 4 bases and J by 3 bases, with 9 bases between.

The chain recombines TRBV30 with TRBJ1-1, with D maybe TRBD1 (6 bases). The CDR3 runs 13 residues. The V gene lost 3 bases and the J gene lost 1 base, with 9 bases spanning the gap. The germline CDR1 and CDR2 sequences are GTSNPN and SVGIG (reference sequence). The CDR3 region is CAWRRTANTEAFF. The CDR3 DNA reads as TGTGCCTGGAGGAGGACAGCGAACACTGAAGCTTTCTTT.

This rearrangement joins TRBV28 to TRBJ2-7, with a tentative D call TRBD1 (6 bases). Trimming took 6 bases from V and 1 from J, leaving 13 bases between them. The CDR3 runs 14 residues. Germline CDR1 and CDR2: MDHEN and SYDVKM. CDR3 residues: CASRTQGQSYEQYF. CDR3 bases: TGTGCCAGCAGGACACAGGGTCAGTCCTACGAGCAGTACTTC.

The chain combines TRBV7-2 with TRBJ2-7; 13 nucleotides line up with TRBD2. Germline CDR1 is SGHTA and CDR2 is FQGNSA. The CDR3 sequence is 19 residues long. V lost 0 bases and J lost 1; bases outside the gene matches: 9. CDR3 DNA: TGTGCCAGCAGCTTAGCAGGGACTAGCGGGACAGGGAGGTCCTACGAGCAGTACTTC. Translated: CASSLAGTSGTGRSYEQYF.

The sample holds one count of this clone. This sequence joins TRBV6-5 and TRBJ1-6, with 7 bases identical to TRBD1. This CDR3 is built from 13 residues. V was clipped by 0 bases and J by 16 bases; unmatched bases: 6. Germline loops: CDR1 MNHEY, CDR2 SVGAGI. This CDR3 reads CASSYSRGRPLHF. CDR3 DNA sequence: TGTGCCAGCAGTTACTCGAGGGGGCGGCCACTCCACTTT.

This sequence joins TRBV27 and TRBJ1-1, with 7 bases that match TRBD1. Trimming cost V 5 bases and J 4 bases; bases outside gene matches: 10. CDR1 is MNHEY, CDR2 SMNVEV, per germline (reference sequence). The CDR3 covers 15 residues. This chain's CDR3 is CASSTYRGVVTEAFF. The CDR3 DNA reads TGTGCCAGCAGTACCTACAGGGGTGTCGTCACTGAAGCTTTCTTT.

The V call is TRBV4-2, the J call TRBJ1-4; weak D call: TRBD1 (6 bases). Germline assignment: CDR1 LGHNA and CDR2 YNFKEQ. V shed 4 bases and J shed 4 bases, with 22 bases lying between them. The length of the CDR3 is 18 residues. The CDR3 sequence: CASSPGGGRDPYNEKLFF. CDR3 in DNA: TGTGCCAGCAGCCCAGGCGGGGGCAGGGATCCTTATAATGAAAAACTGTTTTTT.

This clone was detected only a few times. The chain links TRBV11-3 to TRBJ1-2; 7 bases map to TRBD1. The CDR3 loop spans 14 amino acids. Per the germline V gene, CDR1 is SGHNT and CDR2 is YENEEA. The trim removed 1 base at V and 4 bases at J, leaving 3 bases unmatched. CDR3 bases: TGTGCCAGCAGCTTAGGCAGGGGGAGCTATGGCTACACCTTC. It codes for CASSLGRGSYGYTF. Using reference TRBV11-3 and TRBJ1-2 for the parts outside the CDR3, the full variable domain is EAGVVQSPRYKIIEKKQPVAFWCNPISGHNTLYWYLQNLGQGPELLIRYENEEAVDDSQLPKDRFSAERLKGVDSTLKIQPAELGDSAVYLCASSLGRGSYGYTFGSGTRLTVV.

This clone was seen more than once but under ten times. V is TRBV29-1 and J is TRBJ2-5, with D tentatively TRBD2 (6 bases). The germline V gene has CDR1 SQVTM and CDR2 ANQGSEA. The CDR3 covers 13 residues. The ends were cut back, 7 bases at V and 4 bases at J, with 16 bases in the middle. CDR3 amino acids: CSANGVGGETQYF. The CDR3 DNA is TGCAGCGCCAATGGGGTGGGGGGAGAGACCCAGTACTTC.

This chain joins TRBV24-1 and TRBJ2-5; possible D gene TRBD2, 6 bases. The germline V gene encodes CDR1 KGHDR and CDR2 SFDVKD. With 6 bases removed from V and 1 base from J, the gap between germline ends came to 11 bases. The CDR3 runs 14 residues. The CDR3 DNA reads TGTGCCACCAGTCATCGGGGGACCCAAGAGACCCAGTACTTC. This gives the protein CATSHRGTQETQYF.

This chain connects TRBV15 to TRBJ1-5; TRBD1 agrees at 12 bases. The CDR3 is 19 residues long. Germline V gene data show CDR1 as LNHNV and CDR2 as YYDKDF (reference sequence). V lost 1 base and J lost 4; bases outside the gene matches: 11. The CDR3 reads CATSRGVGQGAPWNQPQHF. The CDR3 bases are TGTGCCACCAGCAGAGGGGTGGGACAGGGGGCTCCGTGGAATCAGCCCCAGCATTTT.

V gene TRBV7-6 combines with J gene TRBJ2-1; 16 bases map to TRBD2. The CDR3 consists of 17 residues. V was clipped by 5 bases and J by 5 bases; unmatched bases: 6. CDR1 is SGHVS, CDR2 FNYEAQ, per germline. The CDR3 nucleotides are TGTGCCAGCAGCGCGGGACTAGCGGGAGGGGGTGACAATGAGCAGTTCTTC. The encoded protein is CASSAGLAGGGDNEQFF.

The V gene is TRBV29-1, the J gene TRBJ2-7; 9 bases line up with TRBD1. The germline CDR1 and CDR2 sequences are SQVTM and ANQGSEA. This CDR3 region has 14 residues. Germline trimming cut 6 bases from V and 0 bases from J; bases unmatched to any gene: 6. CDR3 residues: CSVGQGQLSYEQYF. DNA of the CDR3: TGCAGCGTGGGACAGGGACAGCTCTCCTACGAGCAGTACTTC.

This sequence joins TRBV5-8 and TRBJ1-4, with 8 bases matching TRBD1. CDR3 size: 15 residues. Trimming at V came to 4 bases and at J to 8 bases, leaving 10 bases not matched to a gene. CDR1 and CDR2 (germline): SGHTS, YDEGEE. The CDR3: CASSLLGQGGEKLFF. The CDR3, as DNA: TGTGCCAGCAGCCTTCTCGGACAGGGTGGGGAAAAACTGTTTTTT.

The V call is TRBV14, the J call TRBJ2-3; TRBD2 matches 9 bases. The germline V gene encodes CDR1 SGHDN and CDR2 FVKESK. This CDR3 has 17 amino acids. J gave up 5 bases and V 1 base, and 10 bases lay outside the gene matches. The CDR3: CASSQGGGVIAGDTQYF. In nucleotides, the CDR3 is TGTGCCAGCAGCCAAGGCGGGGGGGTGATTGCGGGAGATACGCAGTATTTT.